This T cell receptor beta chain was documented in a study of blood T cell repertoires in COVID-19. Study overall: Italy, Spain and the United States were the sources of the convalescent and acute COVID-19 samples.

This clone turned up a few times. Looked up from germline, CDR1 is MGHRA and CDR2 is YSYEKL. The CDR3 is 16 residues long. The trim removed 4 bases at V and 4 bases at J, leaving 12 bases unmatched. Here immunoSEQ multiplex PCR was the method, and the copy in TCRdb shows in-frame clones only, minus some. Found here are about 140,000 clones, 85% to 90% of them singletons; the top ten hold roughly 11%. The rearrangement joins TRBV4-1 to TRBJ2-5; 7 bases agree with TRBD1. The material sequenced was peripheral blood. This sequence was found in a woman aged 80 or over with acute or convalescent COVID-19. The chain's CDR3 is CASSRISPTGRETQYF. The CDR3, as DNA: TGCGCCAGCAGCCGGATATCTCCGACAGGGAGAGAGACCCAGTACTTC.